Presented here are 12 T cell receptor beta chains from one specimen sequenced in a study of spatial heterogeneity in lung cancer (dated by TCRdb to between 2018 and 2021). The method was 5' RACE. Instrument used: NextSeq 500. TCRdb redid the processing of the public reads, applying fastp at Q25 and MiXCR, and retained in-frame beta chains. Entries that share a CDR3 protein sequence are merged under the most common genes and DNA. The sample includes about 9,800 distinct CDR3 sequences, with 6.3% observed a single time. Around 9.1% of the sample is in the top ten clones. What the work shows at the level of the full study, not this receptor alone: A correlation was observed between the number of expanded intratumoral alpha and beta TCRs and the tumor nonsynonymous mutation count.

The time point label, read with the paper, signifies: sample taken at primary tumor resection. These TCRs' antigens remain unknown. Sequences were derived from lung tumor tissue, sampled at surgery. The receptors shown here come from a male donor with early-stage non-small cell lung cancer.

This clonotype was recorded at least ten times. This beta chain is an off-target read within a library intended for alpha chains, so its frequency means little. The chain links TRBV12-3 or TRBV12-4 to TRBJ2-5; D perhaps matches TRBD1 (5 bases). The CDR3 spans 13 residues. V dropped 1 base and J dropped 5 bases, with 8 bases sitting between them. The CDR3 sequence: CASSLVTGETQYF. Written as DNA, the CDR3 is TGTGCCAGCAGTTTAGTAACAGGCGAGACCCAGTACTTC.

The table lists this clonotype with many counts. Since it is a stray read in a library aimed at alpha chains, this beta chain has a size that is not meaningful. The rearrangement uses TRBV7-2 and TRBJ2-3; 9 bases align to TRBD1. The trim removed 6 bases at V and 14 bases at J, leaving 9 bases unmatched. CDR1 and CDR2 from the germline V gene are SGHTA and FQGNSA. The CDR3 runs 12 residues. The chain's CDR3 is CASRRTGQGVYF. The CDR3 nucleotides read TGTGCCAGCAGACGTACGGGACAGGGTGTGTATTTT.

This clonotype was counted many times. This beta chain came through as a stray read in a library set up for alpha chains, and its size says little. The V and J genes are TRBV7-9 and TRBJ2-2, with 10 bases identical to TRBD1. V was pared by 11 bases and J by 3 bases, with 9 bases of the junction left unmatched. Per the germline V gene, CDR1 is SEHNR and CDR2 is FQNEAQ (reference sequence). There are 15 residues in the CDR3. CDR3 region: CAPRSGTGDTGELFF. The DNA for the CDR3 is TGTGCCCCCCGGTCCGGGACAGGGGACACCGGGGAGCTGTTTTTT.

Many counts were recorded for this clonotype. The library was prepared for alpha chains; this beta chain is a stray read, so its frequency means little. The chain links TRBV12-3 or TRBV12-4 to TRBJ1-1, with TRBD1 matching over 8 bases. The junction had 2 bases not matched to a gene; V was cut back by 3 bases and J by 8 bases. The CDR3 length is 12 residues. CDR3: CASSFDRGEAFF. CDR3 DNA sequence: TGTGCCAGCAGTTTCGACAGGGGAGAAGCTTTCTTT.

This clonotype is medium-sized (0.01 to 0.1%) within its sample. The library was designed around alpha chains, so this beta chain is a stray read whose abundance carries little weight. The chain is built from TRBV19 and TRBJ1-4; the D is unclear. Germline-derived CDR1 and CDR2 are LNHDA and SQIVND (reference sequence). V shed 3 bases and J shed 8 bases, with 13 bases lying between them. CDR3 size: 14 residues. DNA for the CDR3: TGTGCCAGTAGTATGCGGCCCTTGGGAGAAAAACTGTTTTTT. Protein product: CASSMRPLGEKLFF.

A remark on this clonotype: This beta chain appears as a stray read in a library generated for alpha chains; its size is not informative. The chain combines TRBV5-4 with TRBJ2-5; D may be TRBD1 or TRBD2 (5 bases each). CDR3 size: 13 residues. Germline V gene data show CDR1 as SGHNT and CDR2 as YYREEE (reference sequence). V was clipped by 7 bases and J by 3 bases, with 13 bases between them. The DNA for the CDR3 is TGTGCCAGCTCAACGGGGCTGAAAGAGACCCAGTACTTC. This sequence encodes CASSTGLKETQYF.

This clonotype was found many times. This beta chain is a stray read from a library made for alpha chains; its abundance is not meaningful. The chain carries TRBV11-1 and TRBJ2-2; D is uncertain. The CDR3 spans 16 residues. V gave up 5 bases and J gave up 2 bases, with 15 bases separating them. The germline CDR1 and CDR2 sequences are SGHAT and FQDESV (reference sequence). CDR3 amino acids: CASSPRQEQNTGELFF. CDR3 DNA: TGTGCCAGCAGCCCCCGTCAAGAGCAAAACACCGGGGAGCTGTTTTTT.

This clonotype was seen more than once but under ten times. This beta chain is off target for a library built for alpha chains, so its abundance means little. The V gene is TRBV20-1, the J gene TRBJ1-6; TRBD1 is a possible D gene (5 bases). Germline lookup yields CDR1 DFQATT and CDR2 SNEGSKA (reference sequence). The CDR3 is made up of 17 amino acids. Trimming left V 6 bases short and J 7 bases short, with 25 bases between. This CDR3 reads CSARDRRRTSGNSPLHF. The CDR3, as DNA: TGCAGTGCCAGGGACCGACGGAGGACGAGTGGGAATTCACCCCTCCACTTT.

This clonotype was seen a handful of times. Sequence at one end of the junction differs from germline and may be a read error. This beta chain is an off-target read within a library intended for alpha chains, so its frequency means little. The rearrangement uses TRBV20-1 and TRBJ2-5; 8 bases are a match to TRBD2. This CDR3 is built from 14 residues. Germline V gene sequence: CDR1 DFQATT, CDR2 SNEGSKA (reference sequence). The CDR3 nucleotides are TGCAGTGCCAGAGCGGCGGGGGGCATCGAGACCCAGTACTTC. It yields the protein CSARAAGGIETQYF.

This clonotype came up many times. This beta chain slipped into a library made for alpha chains as a stray read, so its size is not meaningful. The V and J genes are TRBV11-2 and TRBJ2-7; 9 nucleotides line up with TRBD1. J was trimmed by 5 bases and V by 5 bases; bases with no gene match: 16. Germline V lookup: CDR1 SGHAT, CDR2 FQNNGV. The CDR3 is made up of 17 amino acids. CDR3 nucleotide sequence: TGTGCCAGCAGCCCGATGTCTGGGACAGGGAGGCGGCACGAGCAGTACTTC. It codes for CASSPMSGTGRRHEQYF.

This clonotype has a count of ten or more. Little can be read into the size of this beta chain, an off-target read in a library designed for alpha chains. The rearrangement joins TRBV7-9 to TRBJ1-1; D is uncertain. CDR1 and CDR2 from the germline V gene are SEHNR and FQNEAQ (reference sequence). This CDR3 contains 12 residues. The V end lost 1 base, the J end lost 6 bases, and 6 bases lay between the germline ends. The CDR3 here is CASSLGFAEAFF. CDR3 DNA sequence: TGTGCCAGCAGCTTAGGGTTCGCTGAAGCTTTCTTT.

This clonotype was detected ten times or more. For a library built for alpha chains, this beta chain is a stray read; little rests on its size. This chain connects TRBV30 to TRBJ2-2; 9 nucleotides line up with TRBD1. The CDR3 consists of 15 residues. With V trimmed by 2 bases and J by 3 bases, 4 bases remained unmatched. Germline values: CDR1 GTSNPN, CDR2 SVGIG (reference sequence). As DNA, the CDR3 is TGTGCCTGGAGTCCCGGGACAGGGTACACCGGGGAGCTGTTTTTT. It is translated as CAWSPGTGYTGELFF.